The 14 T cell receptor beta chains in this list originate from one sample, sequenced in a study of cytomegalovirus exposure and HLA in healthy donors. With 60 Vbeta and 13 Jbeta primers, the PCR was carried out. Clones were sequenced by immunoSEQ multiplex PCR, and TCRdb holds only the in-frame ones, with some missing. The sample carries roughly 130,000 clones, around 74% recorded once. Sequenced: PBMCs. All receptors come from a man aged 35 to 55 in good health and CMV-seropositive.

This clone came up a few times. The chain is built from TRBV6-1 and TRBJ2-7; D is unresolved. This CDR3 comprises 14 residues. The germline CDR1 and CDR2 sequences are MNHNS and SASEGT. V was trimmed by 1 base and J by 0 bases, leaving 7 bases between them. CDR3 DNA: TGTGCCAGCAGTGAAGGGGCAGGCTCCTACGAGCAGTACTTC. Translation gives CASSEGAGSYEQYF.

The rearrangement links TRBV28 to TRBJ1-5; the D gene is possibly TRBD1 (5 bases). The CDR3 totals 12 residues. Per the germline V gene, CDR1 is MDHEN and CDR2 is SYDVKM. With 6 bases removed from V and 6 bases from J, the gap between germline ends came to 9 bases. CDR3 sequence reads: CASRAGGQPQHF. The CDR3 nucleotides are TGTGCCAGCAGGGCGGGGGGTCAGCCCCAGCATTTT.

The chain has TRBV7-9 and TRBJ2-7, with D possibly TRBD1 on 5 matching bases. Looked up from germline, CDR1 is SEHNR and CDR2 is FQNEAQ (reference sequence). Deletions cut 6 bases from V and 1 base from J, with 16 bases between. The CDR3 is 15 residues long. The CDR3, as DNA: TGTGCCAGCAGTCCCCAGGGAAGGCGGTCCTACGAGCAGTACTTC. It yields the protein CASSPQGRRSYEQYF.

This chain links TRBV4-2 with TRBJ2-1, with 13 bases identical to TRBD2. The CDR3 is 18 residues long. The V segment lost 0 bases and the J segment 8 bases; nucleotides outside the gene matches: 10. The germline V gene has CDR1 LGHNA and CDR2 YNFKEQ. The CDR3 protein is CASSQDLAGTSGAYEQFF. CDR3 in DNA: TGTGCCAGCAGCCAAGATTTGGCGGGGACTAGCGGGGCTTATGAGCAGTTCTTC.

The chain carries TRBV10-1 and TRBJ2-5; 7 bases are shared with TRBD2. The J call may be faulty, since TRBJ2-7 better matches the DNA end. CDR1 and CDR2 (germline): WNHNN, SYGVQD (reference sequence). The CDR3 loop spans 13 amino acids. In nucleotides, the CDR3 is TGCGCCAGCAGCCTTAGACGGGGGGACGAGCAGTACTTC. Its translation is CASSLRRGDEQYF.

This chain connects TRBV19 to TRBJ2-2; unclear D gene. V lost 7 bases, J lost 1 base, and 10 bases lay in between. CDR1 and CDR2 (germline): LNHDA, SQIVND (reference sequence). CDR3 length equals 14 residues. CDR3 sequence: CASMVGRNTGELFF. In DNA, the CDR3 is TGTGCCAGTATGGTGGGCCGGAACACCGGGGAGCTGTTTTTT.

This clone was recorded once. The chain has TRBV15 and TRBJ2-1; 8 bases align to TRBD1. CDR3 length: 15 amino acids. V trimming: 3 bases; J trimming: 4 bases; junction bases outside the gene matches: 5. Germline lookup yields CDR1 LNHNV and CDR2 YYDKDF (reference sequence). This CDR3 reads CATSSPGTGYNEQFF. CDR3 nucleotides: TGTGCCACCAGCAGTCCCGGGACAGGATACAATGAGCAGTTCTTC.

V is TRBV11-2 and J is TRBJ2-7, with a possible D match to TRBD1 (6 bases). The V and J ends lost 1 base and 0 bases respectively, with 7 bases between them. This CDR3 is 14 amino acids long. Germline V gene lookup returns CDR1 SGHAT and CDR2 FQNNGV. The CDR3 protein is CASSLGTASYEQYF. The CDR3 coding sequence is TGTGCCAGCAGCTTAGGGACAGCCTCCTACGAGCAGTACTTC.

The DNA for the CDR3 is TGTGCCAGCTCACCAAAACCCCCACAGGGGGACAATGAGCAGTTCTTC. Its translation is CASSPKPPQGDNEQFF. The rearrangement links TRBV18 to TRBJ2-1, with 8 positions matching TRBD1. The trim removed 2 bases at V and 5 bases at J, leaving 8 bases unmatched. Looked up from germline, CDR1 is KGHSH and CDR2 is LQKENI. This CDR3 has 16 residues.

This clone was counted a few times. This rearrangement joins TRBV5-6 to TRBJ1-1; TRBD1 might be the D (6 bases). Germline loops: CDR1 SGHDT, CDR2 YYEEEE. The CDR3 extends over 13 amino acids. Trimming removed 4 bases at V and 1 base at J, with 8 bases between. The CDR3 loop is CASSRGGNTEAFF. The CDR3 coding sequence is TGTGCCAGCAGCAGGGGGGGGAACACTGAAGCTTTCTTT. The full variable domain, in which reference TRBV5-6 and TRBJ1-1 provide the parts outside the CDR3, is DAGVTQSPTHLIKTRGQQVTLRCSPKSGHDTVSWYQQALGQGPQFIFQYYEEEERQRGNFPDRFSGHQFPNYSSELNVNALLLGDSALYLCASSRGGNTEAFFGQGTRLTVV.

The chain joins TRBV28 to TRBJ2-7; possibly TRBD2 for D (5 bases). V was shortened by 5 bases and J by 2 bases, with 16 bases between the two germline ends. Germline values: CDR1 MDHEN, CDR2 SYDVKM. CDR3 length equals 15 residues. CDR3 sequence reads: CASSPGSVGAYEQYF. For the CDR3, the DNA is TGTGCCAGCAGTCCGGGTTCGGTCGGGGCCTACGAGCAGTACTTC.

J is TRBJ2-3 and V is TRBV25-1; 8 bases map to TRBD2. Germline V CDR1 and CDR2: MGHDK, SYGVNS. V shed 1 base and J 7 bases; nucleotides not matched to a gene: 7. The CDR3 contains 15 residues. CDR3 DNA: TGTGCCAGCAGTGAATCGGGCCGGGGGGGAAATACGCAGTATTTT. The encoded protein is CASSESGRGGNTQYF.

The V and J genes are TRBV18 and TRBJ2-7, with a possible D match to TRBD2 (6 bases). Germline CDR1 reads KGHSH; CDR2 reads LQKENI. Trimming removed 3 bases from V and 3 bases from J, with 12 bases in between. This CDR3 has 14 amino acids. The CDR3: CASSPGGQIYEQYF. The CDR3 coding sequence is TGTGCCAGCTCACCGGGAGGACAAATCTACGAGCAGTACTTC.

The V gene is TRBV28, the J gene TRBJ1-1; D perhaps matches TRBD1 (6 bases). V was pared by 0 bases and J by 0 bases, with 8 bases between. The CDR3 loop spans 15 amino acids. From germline, CDR1 is MDHEN and CDR2 SYDVKM. In DNA, the CDR3 is TGTGCCAGCAGTTTATGGAACAGGGTGAACACTGAAGCTTTCTTT. This sequence encodes CASSLWNRVNTEAFF.